The 2 T cell receptor beta chains presented below share a single source sample, sequenced in a study of regulatory T cells in long-lasting Graves disease. Arm-PCR of CDR3 regions with iRepertoire HTBI primers generated TCR beta libraries. TCRdb fed the multiplex PCR reads into MiXCR, producing one record per CDR3 protein. The table has almost 450,000 distinct CDR3 sequences, about 17% seen once. The time point was: newly diagnosed GD, antithyroid drugs for less than 3 months. TCR sequences were obtained from RNA taken from PBMCs. This sample also belongs to another study, concerning T cells in Graves' hyperthyroidism and ophthalmopathy.

Source: peripheral blood mononuclear cells (PBMCs), taken at new diagnosis, from a patient treated with antithyroid drugs. These receptor sequences come from a woman in her 30s with Graves disease.

This clonotype was observed a handful of times. The chain recombines TRBV20-1 with TRBJ1-3; TRBD1 is a possible D gene (6 bases). CDR1 and CDR2 from the germline V gene are DFQATT and SNEGSKA (reference sequence). With 0 bases removed from V and 0 bases from J, the gap between germline ends came to 15 bases. The CDR3 is 17 residues long. DNA for the CDR3: TGCAGTGCTAGAGACCTAGGCGGGGGCCACTCTGGAAACACCATATATTTT. It is translated as CSARDLGGGHSGNTIYF.

This clonotype was counted at least ten times. This chain connects TRBV5-1 to TRBJ1-1; the D is unclear. V shed 0 bases and J shed 1 base, with 7 bases lying between them. Per the germline V gene, CDR1 is SGHRS and CDR2 is YFSETQ. This CDR3 has 14 residues. The DNA of the CDR3 is TGCGCCAGCAGCTTGGGTCTTCGGAACACTGAAGCTTTCTTT. Protein product: CASSLGLRNTEAFF. The full variable domain, in which reference TRBV5-1 and TRBJ1-1 provide the parts outside the CDR3, is KAGVTQTPRYLIKTRGQQVTLSCSPISGHRSVSWYQQTPGQGLQFLFEYFSETQRNKGNFPGRFSGRQFSNSRSEMNVSTLELGDSALYLCASSLGLRNTEAFFGQGTRLTVV.